This TCR beta chain was sequenced during a study of identical twins. The authors used template switching to add a universal primer site and gave cDNA unique molecular identifiers. Using its own MiXCR run on the 5' RACE reads, TCRdb lists one record per CDR3 protein. In the table there are 750,000 to 950,000 distinct CDR3 sequences, 9% to 15% of which are singletons. Study-wide results and caveats: Insertion counts were lower in abundant cord blood beta clonotypes, a trend that memory repertoires did not show.

This clonotype appeared a few times. The target antigen is unknown. This CDR3 comprises 16 residues. The V gene end was trimmed by 2 bases and the J gene end by 7 bases; junction bases not matched to a gene: 7. In every case, the donor was a healthy Caucasian. These data also formed part of another study, on yellow fever vaccine responses in identical twins.

The rearrangement uses TRBV12-3 or TRBV12-4 and TRBJ2-1, with TRBD2 identical over 11 bases. Material for sequencing was PBMCs. The receptor comes from a woman between 18 and 29 years old in good health. CDR3 sequence reads: CASSLNPLAGDNEQFF. The CDR3 DNA sequence: TGTGCCAGCAGTTTAAACCCACTAGCGGGGGATAATGAGCAGTTCTTC.